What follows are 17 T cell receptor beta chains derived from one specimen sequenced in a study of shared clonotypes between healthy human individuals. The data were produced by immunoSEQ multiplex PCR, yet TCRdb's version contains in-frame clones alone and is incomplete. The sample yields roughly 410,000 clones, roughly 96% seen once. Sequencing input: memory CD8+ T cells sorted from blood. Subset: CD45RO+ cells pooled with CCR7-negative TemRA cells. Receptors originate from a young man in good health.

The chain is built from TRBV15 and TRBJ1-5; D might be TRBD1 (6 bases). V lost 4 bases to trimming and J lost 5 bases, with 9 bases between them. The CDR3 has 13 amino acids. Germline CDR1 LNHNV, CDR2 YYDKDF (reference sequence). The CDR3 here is CATSIQGDQPQHF. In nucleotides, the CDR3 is TGTGCCACCAGCATACAGGGAGATCAGCCCCAGCATTTT.

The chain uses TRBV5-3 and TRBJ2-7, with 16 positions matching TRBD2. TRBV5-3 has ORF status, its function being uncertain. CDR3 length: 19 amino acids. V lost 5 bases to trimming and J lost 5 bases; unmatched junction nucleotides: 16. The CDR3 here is CARRRGQGTSGRASNEQYF. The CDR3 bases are TGTGCCAGAAGAAGGGGACAGGGGACTAGCGGGAGGGCCAGTAACGAGCAGTACTTC.

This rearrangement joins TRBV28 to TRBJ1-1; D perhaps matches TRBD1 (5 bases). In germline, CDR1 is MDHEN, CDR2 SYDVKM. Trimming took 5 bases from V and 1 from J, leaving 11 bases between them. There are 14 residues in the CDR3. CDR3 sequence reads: CASSPLGQNTEAFF. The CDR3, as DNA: TGTGCCAGCAGTCCCCTCGGACAGAACACTGAAGCTTTCTTT.

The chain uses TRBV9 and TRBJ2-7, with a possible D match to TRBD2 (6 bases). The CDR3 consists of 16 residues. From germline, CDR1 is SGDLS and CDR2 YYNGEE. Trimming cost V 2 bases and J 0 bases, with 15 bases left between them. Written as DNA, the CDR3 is TGTGCCAGCAGCGTTTCCGGGACTGGGGACTCCTACGAGCAGTACTTC. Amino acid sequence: CASSVSGTGDSYEQYF.

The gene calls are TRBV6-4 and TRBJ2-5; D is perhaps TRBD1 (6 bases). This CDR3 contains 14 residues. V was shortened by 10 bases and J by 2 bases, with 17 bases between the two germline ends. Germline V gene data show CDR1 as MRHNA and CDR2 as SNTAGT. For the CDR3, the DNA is TGTGCCACCGAGACCGAGGGGGAGCAAGAGACCCAGTACTTC. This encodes CATETEGEQETQYF.

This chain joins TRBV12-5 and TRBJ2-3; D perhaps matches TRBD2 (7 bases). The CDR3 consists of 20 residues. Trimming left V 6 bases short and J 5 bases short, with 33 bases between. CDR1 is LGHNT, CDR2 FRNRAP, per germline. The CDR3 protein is CASGGAGVPPGPQPLDTQYF. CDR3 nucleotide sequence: TGTGCTAGTGGGGGGGCGGGAGTTCCCCCCGGACCACAGCCATTAGATACGCAGTATTTT.

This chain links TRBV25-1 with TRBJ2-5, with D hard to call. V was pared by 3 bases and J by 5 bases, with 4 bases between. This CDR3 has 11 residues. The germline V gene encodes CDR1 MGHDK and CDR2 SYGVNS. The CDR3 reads CASSDGETQYF. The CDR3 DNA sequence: TGTGCCAGCAGTGACGGGGAGACCCAGTACTTC.

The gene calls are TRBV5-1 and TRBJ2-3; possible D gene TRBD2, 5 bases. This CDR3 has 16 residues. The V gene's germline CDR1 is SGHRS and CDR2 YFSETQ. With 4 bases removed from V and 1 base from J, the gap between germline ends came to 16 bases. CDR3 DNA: TGCGCCAGCAGCCCCCTGGCTAGCTGGGGCACAGATACGCAGTATTTT. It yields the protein CASSPLASWGTDTQYF. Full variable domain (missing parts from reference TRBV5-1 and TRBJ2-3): KAGVTQTPRYLIKTRGQQVTLSCSPISGHRSVSWYQQTPGQGLQFLFEYFSETQRNKGNFPGRFSGRQFSNSRSEMNVSTLELGDSALYLCASSPLASWGTDTQYFGPGTRLTVL.

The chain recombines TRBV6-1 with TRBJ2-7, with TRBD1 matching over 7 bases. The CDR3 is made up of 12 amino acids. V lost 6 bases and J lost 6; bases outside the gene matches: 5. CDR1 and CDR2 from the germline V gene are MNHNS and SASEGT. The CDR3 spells CASSVGQTEQYF. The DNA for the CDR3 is TGTGCCAGCAGCGTGGGACAGACCGAGCAGTACTTC.

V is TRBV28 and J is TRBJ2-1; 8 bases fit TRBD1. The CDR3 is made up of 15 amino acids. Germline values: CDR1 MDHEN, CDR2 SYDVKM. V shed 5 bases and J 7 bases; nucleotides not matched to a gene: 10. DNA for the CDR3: TGTGCCAGCAGTCCCCCCGGACAGGGCCTGAATGAGCAGTTCTTC. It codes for CASSPPGQGLNEQFF.

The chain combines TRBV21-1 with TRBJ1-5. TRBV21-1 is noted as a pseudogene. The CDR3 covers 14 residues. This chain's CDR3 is CASSSPGSNQPQHF. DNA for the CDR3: TGTGCCAGCAGCTCCCCGGGCTCCAATCAGCCCCAGCATTTT.

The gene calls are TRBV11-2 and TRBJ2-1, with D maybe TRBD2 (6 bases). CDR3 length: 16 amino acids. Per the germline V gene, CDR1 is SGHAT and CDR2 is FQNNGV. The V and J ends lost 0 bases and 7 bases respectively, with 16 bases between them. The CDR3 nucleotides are TGTGCCAGCAGCTTAGATAGACTAGTAACGGGGAATGAGCAGTTCTTC. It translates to CASSLDRLVTGNEQFF.

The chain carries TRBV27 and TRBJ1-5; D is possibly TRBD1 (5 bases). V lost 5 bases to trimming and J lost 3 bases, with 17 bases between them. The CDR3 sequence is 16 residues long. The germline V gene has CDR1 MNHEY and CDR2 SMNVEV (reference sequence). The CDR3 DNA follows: TGTGCCAGCAGTCCCTACGGGGGTGTGATCAATCAGCCCCAGCATTTT. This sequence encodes CASSPYGGVINQPQHF.

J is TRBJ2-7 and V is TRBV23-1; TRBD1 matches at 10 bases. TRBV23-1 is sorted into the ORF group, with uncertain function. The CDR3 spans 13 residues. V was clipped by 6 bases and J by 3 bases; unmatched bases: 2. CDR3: CASRRDRGYEQYF. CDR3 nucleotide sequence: TGCGCCAGCAGACGGGACAGGGGCTACGAGCAGTACTTC.

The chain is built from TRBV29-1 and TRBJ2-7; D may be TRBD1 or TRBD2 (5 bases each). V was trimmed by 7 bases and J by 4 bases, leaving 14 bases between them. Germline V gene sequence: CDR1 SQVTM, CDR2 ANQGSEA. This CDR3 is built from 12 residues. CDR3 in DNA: TGCAGCGCTGGCTCGGGACCGTACGAGCAGTACTTC. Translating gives CSAGSGPYEQYF.

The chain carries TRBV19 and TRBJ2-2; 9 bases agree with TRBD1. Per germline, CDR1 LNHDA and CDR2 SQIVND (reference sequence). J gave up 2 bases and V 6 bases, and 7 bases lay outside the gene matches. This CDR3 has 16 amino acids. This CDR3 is CASRPDRGSNTGELFF. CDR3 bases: TGTGCCAGTAGACCAGACAGGGGGAGTAACACCGGGGAGCTGTTTTTT.

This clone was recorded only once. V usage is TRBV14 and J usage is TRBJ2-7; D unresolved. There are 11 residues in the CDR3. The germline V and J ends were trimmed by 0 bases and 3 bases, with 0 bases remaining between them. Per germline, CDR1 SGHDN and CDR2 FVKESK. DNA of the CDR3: TGTGCCAGCAGCCAAGACTACGAGCAGTACTTC. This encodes CASSQDYEQYF.